The TCR beta chain under discussion was sequenced for a study of cytomegalovirus exposure and HLA in healthy donors. 60 Vbeta and 13 Jbeta primers were used in PCR. The assay was immunoSEQ multiplex PCR, and TCRdb's table has in-frame clones only and misses some. This table lists nearly 200,000 clones. The CDR3 has 13 residues. The ends were cut back, 4 bases at V and 0 bases at J, with 10 bases in the middle. Germline lookup yields CDR1 SQVTM and CDR2 ANQGSEA. The gene calls are TRBV29-1 and TRBJ2-7; D possibly corresponds to TRBD1 (5 bases). The receptor was derived from a boy younger than 18 in good health and CMV-seronegative. The specimen sequenced was PBMCs. In nucleotides, the CDR3 is TGCAGCGTTGTGCAGGGAAGCTCCTACGAGCAGTACTTC. It yields the protein CSVVQGSSYEQYF.